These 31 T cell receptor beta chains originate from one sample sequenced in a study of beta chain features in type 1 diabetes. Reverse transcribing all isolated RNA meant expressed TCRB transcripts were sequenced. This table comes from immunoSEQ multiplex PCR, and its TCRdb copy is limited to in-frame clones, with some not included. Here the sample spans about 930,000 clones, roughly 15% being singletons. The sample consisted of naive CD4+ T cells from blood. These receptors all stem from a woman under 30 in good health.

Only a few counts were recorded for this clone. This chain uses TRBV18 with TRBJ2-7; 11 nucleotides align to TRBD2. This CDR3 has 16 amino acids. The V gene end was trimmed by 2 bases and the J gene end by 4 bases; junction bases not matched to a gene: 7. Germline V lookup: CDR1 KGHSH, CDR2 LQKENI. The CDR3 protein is CASSPYALAGAYEQYF. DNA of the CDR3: TGTGCCAGCTCACCATATGCACTAGCGGGAGCATACGAGCAGTACTTC.

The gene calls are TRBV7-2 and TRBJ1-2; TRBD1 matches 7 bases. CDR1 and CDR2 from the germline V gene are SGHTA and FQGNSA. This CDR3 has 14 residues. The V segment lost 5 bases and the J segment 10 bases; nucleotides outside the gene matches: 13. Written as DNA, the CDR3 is TGTGCCAGCAGCCTCGGGACAGCAACGCCCCTCTACACCTTC. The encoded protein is CASSLGTATPLYTF.

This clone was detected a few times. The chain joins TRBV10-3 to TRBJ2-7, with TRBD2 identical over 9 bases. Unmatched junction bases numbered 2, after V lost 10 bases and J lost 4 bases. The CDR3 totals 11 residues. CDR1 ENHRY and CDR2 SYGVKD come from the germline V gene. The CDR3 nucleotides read TGTGCCACAACTAGCGGGTACGAGCAGTACTTC. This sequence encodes CATTSGYEQYF.

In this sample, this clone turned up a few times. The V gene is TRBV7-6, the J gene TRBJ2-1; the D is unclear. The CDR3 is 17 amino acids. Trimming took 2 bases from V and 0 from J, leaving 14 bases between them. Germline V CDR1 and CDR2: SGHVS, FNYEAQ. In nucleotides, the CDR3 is TGTGCCAGCAGCTTACGGAGTGCGGCTCTCTCCTACAATGAGCAGTTCTTC. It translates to CASSLRSAALSYNEQFF.

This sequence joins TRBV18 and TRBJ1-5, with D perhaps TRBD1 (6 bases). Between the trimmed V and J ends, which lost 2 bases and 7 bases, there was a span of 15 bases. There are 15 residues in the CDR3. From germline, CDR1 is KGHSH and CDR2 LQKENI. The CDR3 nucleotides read TGTGCCAGCTCACCATTACCGGGGGCGGGACAGCCCCAGCATTTT. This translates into CASSPLPGAGQPQHF.

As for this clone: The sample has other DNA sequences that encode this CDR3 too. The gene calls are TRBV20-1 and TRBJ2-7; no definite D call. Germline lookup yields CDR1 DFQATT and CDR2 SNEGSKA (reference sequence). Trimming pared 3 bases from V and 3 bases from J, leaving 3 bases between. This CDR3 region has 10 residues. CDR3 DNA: TGCAGTGCTAGGGTCTACGAGCAGTACTTC. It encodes CSARVYEQYF.

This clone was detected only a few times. This chain's CDR3 is CASSQTGRAETQYF. The CDR3 nucleotides are TGTGCCAGCTCGCAGACAGGGCGGGCCGAGACCCAGTACTTC. The rearrangement joins TRBV6-5 to TRBJ2-5, with TRBD1 matching 7 bases. V was pared by 8 bases and J by 5 bases, with 11 bases of the junction left unmatched. The CDR3 is 14 residues long. Germline CDR1 reads MNHEY; CDR2 reads SVGAGI.

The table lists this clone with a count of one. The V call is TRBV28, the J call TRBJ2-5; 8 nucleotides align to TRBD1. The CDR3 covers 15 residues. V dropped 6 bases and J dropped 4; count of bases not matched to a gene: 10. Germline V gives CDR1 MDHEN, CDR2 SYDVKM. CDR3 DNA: TGTGCCAGCAGCGGACAGGGACCTCTAGCAGAGACCCAGTACTTC. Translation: CASSGQGPLAETQYF.

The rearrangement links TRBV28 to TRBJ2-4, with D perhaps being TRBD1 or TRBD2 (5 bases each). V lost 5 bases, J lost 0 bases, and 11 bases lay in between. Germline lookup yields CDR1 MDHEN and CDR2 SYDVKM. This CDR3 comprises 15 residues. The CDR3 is CASSPQGEAKNIQYF. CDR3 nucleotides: TGTGCCAGCAGTCCCCAGGGAGAAGCCAAAAACATTCAGTACTTC. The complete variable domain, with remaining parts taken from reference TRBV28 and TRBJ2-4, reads DVKVTQSSRYLVKRTGEKVFLECVQDMDHENMFWYRQDPGLGLRLIYFSYDVKMKEKGDIPEGYSVSREKKERFSLILESASTNQTSMYLCASSPQGEAKNIQYFGAGTRLSVL.

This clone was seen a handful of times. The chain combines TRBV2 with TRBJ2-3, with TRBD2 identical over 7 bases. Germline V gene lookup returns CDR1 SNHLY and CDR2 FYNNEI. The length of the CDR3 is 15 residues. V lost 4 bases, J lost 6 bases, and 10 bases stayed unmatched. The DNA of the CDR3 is TGTGCCAGCAGTGGAGCGGGACTTTTTATGGATACGCAGTATTTT. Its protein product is CASSGAGLFMDTQYF. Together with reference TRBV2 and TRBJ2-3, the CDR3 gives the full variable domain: EPEVTQTPSHQVTQMGQEVILRCVPISNHLYFYWYRQILGQKVEFLVSFYNNEISEKSEIFDDQFSVERPDGSNFTLKIRSTKLEDSAMYFCASSGAGLFMDTQYFGPGTRLTVL.

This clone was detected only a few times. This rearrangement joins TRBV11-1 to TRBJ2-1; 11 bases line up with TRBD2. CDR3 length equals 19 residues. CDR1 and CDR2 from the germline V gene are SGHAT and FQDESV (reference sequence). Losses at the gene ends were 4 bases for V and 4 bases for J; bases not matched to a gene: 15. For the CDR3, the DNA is TGTGCCAGCAGCTCCCTCCGCGGGGTAGCGGGAGGGTGGTACAATGAGCAGTTCTTC. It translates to CASSSLRGVAGGWYNEQFF.

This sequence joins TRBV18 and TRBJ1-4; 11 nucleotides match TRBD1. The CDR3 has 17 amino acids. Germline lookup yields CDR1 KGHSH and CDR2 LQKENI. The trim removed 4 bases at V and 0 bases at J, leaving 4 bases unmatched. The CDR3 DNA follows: TGTGCCAGCTCACGGACAGGGGGCCGATCAACTAATGAAAAACTGTTTTTT. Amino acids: CASSRTGGRSTNEKLFF.

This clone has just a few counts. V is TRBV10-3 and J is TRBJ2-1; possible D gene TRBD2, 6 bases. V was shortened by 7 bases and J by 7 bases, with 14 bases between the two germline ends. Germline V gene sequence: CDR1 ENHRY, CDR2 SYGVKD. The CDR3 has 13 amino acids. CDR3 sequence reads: CAITGSGGNEQFF. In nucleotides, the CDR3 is TGTGCCATCACGGGTAGCGGAGGGAATGAGCAGTTCTTC.

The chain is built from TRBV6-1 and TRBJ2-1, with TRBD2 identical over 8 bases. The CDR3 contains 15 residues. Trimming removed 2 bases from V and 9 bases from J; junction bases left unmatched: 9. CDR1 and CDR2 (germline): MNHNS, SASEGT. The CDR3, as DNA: TGTGCCAGCAGTGAAACCTGGACTAGCCTCAGTGAGCAGTTCTTC. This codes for CASSETWTSLSEQFF.

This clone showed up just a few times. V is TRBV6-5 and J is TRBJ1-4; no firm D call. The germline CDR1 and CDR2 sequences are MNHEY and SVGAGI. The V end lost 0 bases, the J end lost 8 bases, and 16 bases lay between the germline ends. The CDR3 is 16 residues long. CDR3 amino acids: CASSYSSFRGGEKLFF. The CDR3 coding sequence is TGTGCCAGCAGTTACTCGAGTTTTCGGGGAGGAGAAAAACTGTTTTTT.

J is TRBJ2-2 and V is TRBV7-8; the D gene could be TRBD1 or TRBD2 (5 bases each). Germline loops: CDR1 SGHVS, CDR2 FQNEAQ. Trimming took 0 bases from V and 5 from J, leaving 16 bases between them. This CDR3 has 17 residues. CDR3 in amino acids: CASSLAVGQGRTGELFF. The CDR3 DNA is TGTGCCAGCAGCTTAGCGGTGGGGCAGGGACGGACCGGGGAGCTGTTTTTT.

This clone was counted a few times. CDR3 bases: TGTGCCAGCAGTTCCCCTCAAGCGGGATCCTACAATGAGCAGTTCTTC. Its protein product is CASSSPQAGSYNEQFF. The chain recombines TRBV28 with TRBJ2-1; TRBD2 matches at 7 bases. With V trimmed by 4 bases and J by 1 base, 7 bases remained unmatched. The CDR3 has 16 amino acids. Germline CDR1 reads MDHEN; CDR2 reads SYDVKM. The variable domain in full, completed from reference TRBV28 and TRBJ2-1, reads DVKVTQSSRYLVKRTGEKVFLECVQDMDHENMFWYRQDPGLGLRLIYFSYDVKMKEKGDIPEGYSVSREKKERFSLILESASTNQTSMYLCASSSPQAGSYNEQFFGPGTRLTVL.

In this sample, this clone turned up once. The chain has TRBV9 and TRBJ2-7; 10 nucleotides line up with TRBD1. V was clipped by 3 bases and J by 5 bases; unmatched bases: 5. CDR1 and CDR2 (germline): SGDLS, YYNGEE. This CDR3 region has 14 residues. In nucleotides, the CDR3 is TGTGCCAGCAGCGCGAGGACAGGGGGGCACGAGCAGTACTTC. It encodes CASSARTGGHEQYF.

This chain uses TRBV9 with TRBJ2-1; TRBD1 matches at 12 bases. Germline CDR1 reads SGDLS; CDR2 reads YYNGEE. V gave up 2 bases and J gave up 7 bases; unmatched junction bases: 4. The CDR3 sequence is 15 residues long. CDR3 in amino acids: CASSVGTGGENEQFF. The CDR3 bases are TGTGCCAGCAGCGTTGGGACAGGGGGCGAAAATGAGCAGTTCTTC.

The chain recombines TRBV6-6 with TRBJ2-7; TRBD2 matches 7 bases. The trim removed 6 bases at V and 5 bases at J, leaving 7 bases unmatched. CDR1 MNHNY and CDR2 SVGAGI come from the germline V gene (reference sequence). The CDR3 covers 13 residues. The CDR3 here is CASSAEGGNEQYF. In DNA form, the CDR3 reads TGTGCCAGCAGCGCCGAGGGAGGGAACGAGCAGTACTTC.

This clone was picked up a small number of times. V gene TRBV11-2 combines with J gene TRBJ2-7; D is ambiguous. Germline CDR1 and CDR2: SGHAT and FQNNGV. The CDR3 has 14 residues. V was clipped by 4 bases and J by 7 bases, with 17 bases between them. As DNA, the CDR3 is TGTGCCAGCAGCTATCAGAGTTACAACTGGGAGCAGTACTTC. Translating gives CASSYQSYNWEQYF.

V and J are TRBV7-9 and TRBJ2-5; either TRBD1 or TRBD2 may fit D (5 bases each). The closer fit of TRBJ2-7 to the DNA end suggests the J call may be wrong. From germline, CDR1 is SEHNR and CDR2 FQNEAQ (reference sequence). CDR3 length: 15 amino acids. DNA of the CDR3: TGTGCCAGCAGCTTGGCCGGACGGCGAGGGGACGAGCAGTACTTC. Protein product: CASSLAGRRGDEQYF.

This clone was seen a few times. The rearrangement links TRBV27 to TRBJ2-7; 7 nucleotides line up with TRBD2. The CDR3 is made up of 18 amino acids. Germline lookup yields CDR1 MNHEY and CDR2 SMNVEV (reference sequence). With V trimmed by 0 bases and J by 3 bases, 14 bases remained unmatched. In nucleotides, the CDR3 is TGTGCCAGCAGTTTATCGAAGTTTGACGGGAGGTCGCTCTACGAGCAGTACTTC. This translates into CASSLSKFDGRSLYEQYF.

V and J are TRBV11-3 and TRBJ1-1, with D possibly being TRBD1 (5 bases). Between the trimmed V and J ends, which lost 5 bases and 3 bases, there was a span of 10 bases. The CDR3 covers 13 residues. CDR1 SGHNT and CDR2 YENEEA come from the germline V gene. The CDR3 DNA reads TGTGCCAGCAGCCGCCAAGGGGACACTGAAGCTTTCTTT. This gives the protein CASSRQGDTEAFF. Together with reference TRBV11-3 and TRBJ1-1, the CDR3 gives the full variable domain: EAGVVQSPRYKIIEKKQPVAFWCNPISGHNTLYWYLQNLGQGPELLIRYENEEAVDDSQLPKDRFSAERLKGVDSTLKIQPAELGDSAVYLCASSRQGDTEAFFGQGTRLTVV.

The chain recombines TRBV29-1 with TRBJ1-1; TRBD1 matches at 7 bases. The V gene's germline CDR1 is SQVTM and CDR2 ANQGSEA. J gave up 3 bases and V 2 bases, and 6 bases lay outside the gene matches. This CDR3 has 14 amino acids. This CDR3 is CSVELGQGDTEAFF. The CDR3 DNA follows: TGCAGCGTTGAATTGGGTCAGGGGGACACTGAAGCTTTCTTT.

The CDR3 nucleotides read TGCGCCAGCAGCCAAGTATGGGACAGGGTGATCAAAAACATTCAGTACTTC. Encoded protein: CASSQVWDRVIKNIQYF. This chain links TRBV4-3 with TRBJ2-4; 9 nucleotides match TRBD1. The CDR3 consists of 17 residues. Per germline, CDR1 LGHNA and CDR2 YSLEER. V lost 1 base and J lost 3; bases outside the gene matches: 7.

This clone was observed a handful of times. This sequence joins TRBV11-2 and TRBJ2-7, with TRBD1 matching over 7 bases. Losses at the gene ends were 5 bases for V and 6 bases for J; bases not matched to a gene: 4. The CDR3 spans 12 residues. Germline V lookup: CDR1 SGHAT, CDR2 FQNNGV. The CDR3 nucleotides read TGTGCCAGCAGCAAAGGACAGGCCGAGCAGTACTTC. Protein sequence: CASSKGQAEQYF.

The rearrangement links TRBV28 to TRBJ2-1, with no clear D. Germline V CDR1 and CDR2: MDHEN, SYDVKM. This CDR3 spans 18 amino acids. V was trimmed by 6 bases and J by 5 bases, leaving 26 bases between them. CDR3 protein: CASSPSFLRLAHNNEQFF. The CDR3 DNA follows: TGTGCCAGCAGCCCCTCTTTCCTGCGCCTTGCACACAACAATGAGCAGTTCTTC.

This CDR3 is CASSLDGTTSAQQYF. The DNA for the CDR3 is TGTGCCAGCAGCTTGGATGGGACCACCTCCGCTCAGCAGTACTTC. The chain links TRBV5-5 to TRBJ2-7; D assignment may be TRBD1 or TRBD2 (5 bases each). Trimming cost V 0 bases and J 8 bases, with 18 bases left between them. CDR3 length equals 15 residues. Germline V lookup: CDR1 SGHKS, CDR2 YYEKEE (reference sequence).

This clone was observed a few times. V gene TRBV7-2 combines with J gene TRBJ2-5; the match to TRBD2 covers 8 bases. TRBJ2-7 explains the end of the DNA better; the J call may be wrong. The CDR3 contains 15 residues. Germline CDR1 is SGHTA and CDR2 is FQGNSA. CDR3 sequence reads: CASSLGIAGTYEQYF. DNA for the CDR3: TGTGCCAGCAGCTTAGGGATAGCGGGAACCTACGAGCAGTACTTC.

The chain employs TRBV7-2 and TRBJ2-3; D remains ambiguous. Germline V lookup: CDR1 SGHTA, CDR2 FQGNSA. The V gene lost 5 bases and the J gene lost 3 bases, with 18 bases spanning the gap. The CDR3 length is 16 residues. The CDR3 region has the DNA TGTGCCAGCAGCCCTCGTGTTGGGGTTGGGACAGATACGCAGTATTTT. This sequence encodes CASSPRVGVGTDTQYF.